These 7 T cell receptor beta chains were all obtained from the same sample, sequenced in a study of T cell changes during pregnancy in multiple sclerosis. Profiled with immunoSEQ multiplex PCR; TCRdb holds only in-frame clones, not every one. Among around 99,000 clones listed, 85% to 95% were seen once. The sample in question was peripheral blood, obtained in the first trimester of pregnancy. The source of these receptors is a female donor with multiple sclerosis, enrolled in a pregnancy study.

The chain joins TRBV28 to TRBJ1-2; 7 bases are a match to TRBD1. CDR1 is MDHEN and CDR2 is SYDVKM in the germline V gene. The CDR3 covers 12 residues. Unmatched junction bases numbered 6, after V lost 7 bases and J lost 7 bases. CDR3 loop: CASTGQATGYTF. The CDR3 nucleotides are TGTGCCAGCACTGGACAGGCGACTGGCTACACCTTC.

The chain has TRBV27 and TRBJ2-7; a possible D gene is TRBD1 (6 bases). Germline V lookup: CDR1 MNHEY, CDR2 SMNVEV (reference sequence). CDR3 length: 13 residues. V was clipped by 8 bases and J by 5 bases, with 16 bases between them. The CDR3 DNA reads as TGTGCCAGCGGGTACAGGGAAGGGCACGAGCAGTACTTC. It translates to CASGYREGHEQYF.

This clone was observed once. The gene calls are TRBV5-1 and TRBJ2-2; D is ambiguous. The CDR3 length is 13 residues. Germline lookup yields CDR1 SGHRS and CDR2 YFSETQ. V gave up 3 bases and J gave up 5 bases, with 8 bases separating them. The CDR3 DNA follows: TGCGCCAGCAGCTCGTATGTGACCGGGGAGCTGTTTTTT. It is translated as CASSSYVTGELFF.

V and J are TRBV6-1 and TRBJ2-7, with TRBD2 matching over 8 bases. V was pared by 7 bases and J by 2 bases, with 1 base of the junction left unmatched. Germline CDR1 and CDR2: MNHNS and SASEGT. The CDR3 length is 12 residues. The CDR3 DNA reads TGTGCCAGCACGCGGGAGGCCTACGAGCAGTACTTC. It codes for CASTREAYEQYF.

This sequence joins TRBV7-9 and TRBJ2-5; 7 positions agree with TRBD1. Germline CDR1 reads SEHNR; CDR2 reads FQNEAQ (reference sequence). The CDR3 is made up of 15 amino acids. V gave up 6 bases and J gave up 5 bases; unmatched junction bases: 12. DNA of the CDR3: TGTGCCAGCAGTCAACTCACAGGGGCTAGGGAGACCCAGTACTTC. Protein product: CASSQLTGARETQYF.

The chain recombines TRBV5-1 with TRBJ2-1; TRBD1 matches at 9 bases. The V segment lost 4 bases and the J segment 7 bases; nucleotides outside the gene matches: 9. This CDR3 has 15 amino acids. Germline V CDR1 and CDR2: SGHRS, YFSETQ. The chain's CDR3 is CASSPWDREGNEQFF. The CDR3 bases are TGCGCCAGCAGCCCGTGGGACAGGGAAGGTAATGAGCAGTTCTTC.

In this sample, this clone turned up a few times. The gene calls are TRBV30 and TRBJ2-1; 8 bases line up with TRBD2. Trimming at V came to 2 bases and at J to 3 bases, leaving 3 bases not matched to a gene. This CDR3 has 14 residues. Germline CDR1 reads GTSNPN; CDR2 reads SVGIG (reference sequence). This chain's CDR3 is CAWSKSGGYNEQFF. The CDR3 nucleotides read TGTGCCTGGAGTAAGAGCGGGGGCTACAATGAGCAGTTCTTC.